These 18 T cell receptor beta chains were all obtained from the same sample, sequenced in a study of CD8 T cells in ankylosing spondylitis. TCRdb re-called the 5' RACE reads through MiXCR, storing one row per CDR3 protein. The table lists fewer than 550,000 distinct CDR3 sequences, roughly 5% of them singletons, with around 3.6% in the top ten. Findings and caveats of the study: Seemingly distinctive of ankylosing spondylitis blood was a TCR beta motif formed by eight highly homologous variants.

Their recognized antigens are unknown. The sample was blood, either unsorted or a sorted T cell fraction (not recorded which). The receptors were sampled from a male donor with ankylosing spondylitis.

This clonotype was seen repeatedly, ten times or more. The V and J genes are TRBV27 and TRBJ1-1; D gene ambiguous. Deletions cut 5 bases from V and 0 bases from J, with 16 bases between. This CDR3 spans 16 amino acids. Looked up from germline, CDR1 is MNHEY and CDR2 is SMNVEV (reference sequence). For the CDR3, the DNA is TGTGCCAGCAGTCCGTCACAAGGAGACATGAACACTGAAGCTTTCTTT. Encoded protein: CASSPSQGDMNTEAFF.

In its sample, this clonotype was seen many times. V usage is TRBV20-1 and J usage is TRBJ2-3; D gene ambiguous. V shed 3 bases and J shed 6 bases, with 16 bases lying between them. There are 14 residues in the CDR3. Per germline, CDR1 DFQATT and CDR2 SNEGSKA (reference sequence). Here the CDR3 DNA reads TGCAGTGCTAGCGCAGGTGGTAGGATGGATACGCAGTATTTT. Its protein product is CSASAGGRMDTQYF.

This clonotype has at least ten counts. This chain joins TRBV25-1 and TRBJ1-1; D uncertain. CDR1 is MGHDK, CDR2 SYGVNS, per germline. The V end lost 4 bases, the J end lost 7 bases, and 13 bases lay between the germline ends. The CDR3 sequence is 13 residues long. This CDR3 is CASSGSRSLEAFF. In DNA form, the CDR3 reads TGTGCCAGCAGTGGAAGCAGATCCCTTGAAGCTTTCTTT.

This clonotype was seen ten or more times. V gene TRBV7-9 combines with J gene TRBJ1-2; D is undetermined. CDR1 and CDR2 from the germline V gene are SEHNR and FQNEAQ (reference sequence). Between the trimmed V and J ends, which lost 4 bases and 3 bases, there was a span of 12 bases. This CDR3 comprises 14 residues. CDR3 sequence reads: CASSSKAWDYGYTF. The CDR3 nucleotides read TGTGCCAGCAGCTCCAAAGCCTGGGACTATGGCTACACCTTC. The variable domain in full, with the rest retrieved from reference TRBV7-9 and TRBJ1-2, is DTGVSQNPRHKITKRGQNVTFRCDPISEHNRLYWYRQTLGQGPEFLTYFQNEAQLEKSRLLSDRFSAERPKGSFSTLEIQRTEQGDSAMYLCASSSKAWDYGYTFGSGTRLTVV.

This clonotype was counted between two and nine times. The V gene is TRBV6-1, the J gene TRBJ1-6, with a tentative D call TRBD1 (5 bases). The CDR3 contains 16 residues. Germline CDR1 MNHNS, CDR2 SASEGT. V gave up 6 bases and J gave up 7 bases, with 19 bases separating them. The CDR3 DNA is TGTGCCAGCAGGTCAACCCGGAGACAGTCGAATTCACCCCTCCACTTT. It codes for CASRSTRRQSNSPLHF.

This clonotype was detected many times. The chain joins TRBV4-3 to TRBJ2-7; D perhaps matches TRBD1 (5 bases). The CDR3 is made up of 14 amino acids. The V end was cut by 1 base, the J end by 5 bases, with 12 bases between. Per germline, CDR1 LGHNA and CDR2 YSLEER. CDR3 protein: CASSQGMSRDEQYF. The CDR3 DNA follows: TGCGCCAGCAGCCAAGGAATGTCCAGGGACGAGCAGTACTTC.

In this sample, this clonotype turned up many times. The rearrangement joins TRBV4-2 to TRBJ2-1; the D is unclear. The CDR3 runs to 15 residues. The V end was cut by 2 bases, the J end by 0 bases, with 8 bases between. Germline loops: CDR1 LGHNA, CDR2 YNFKEQ. CDR3: CASSQTYPSYNEQFF. The CDR3 DNA is TGTGCCAGCAGCCAAACCTACCCCTCCTACAATGAGCAGTTCTTC.

This clonotype was found many times. The rearrangement links TRBV5-5 to TRBJ1-5, with 10 nucleotides matching TRBD1. The CDR3 has 17 amino acids. Germline CDR1 SGHKS, CDR2 YYEKEE (reference sequence). The V segment lost 3 bases and the J segment 7 bases; nucleotides outside the gene matches: 13. The CDR3 DNA reads as TGTGCCAGCAGCTCTCTGTCGGGACAGGGGTTCGGACAGCCCCAGCATTTT. Translated: CASSSLSGQGFGQPQHF.

This clonotype has more than one count but fewer than ten. V and J are TRBV20-1 and TRBJ2-5; D is ambiguous. The CDR3 runs to 10 residues. Germline CDR1 reads DFQATT; CDR2 reads SNEGSKA (reference sequence). With 7 bases removed from V and 4 bases from J, the gap between germline ends came to 7 bases. CDR3 sequence (DNA): TGCAGTGTTCTGTTAGAGACCCAGTACTTC. Its translation is CSVLLETQYF.

This clonotype was found many times. CDR3 nucleotides: TGTGCCAGCAGCCAAGAACTTGGGGCGGGTCAGCCCCAGCATTTT. Translating gives CASSQELGAGQPQHF. J is TRBJ1-5 and V is TRBV3-1, with D perhaps TRBD1 (5 bases). V lost 0 bases, J lost 6 bases, and 12 bases lay in between. Per germline, CDR1 LGHDT and CDR2 YNNKEL (reference sequence). The CDR3 runs to 15 residues.

At least ten counts were recorded for this clonotype. The chain has TRBV29-1 and TRBJ1-2; D gene ambiguous. The V gene lost 3 bases and the J gene lost 8 bases, with 16 bases spanning the gap. The CDR3 contains 13 residues. Germline CDR1 SQVTM, CDR2 ANQGSEA. CDR3 DNA sequence: TGCAGCGTTGATCGGGGTCCGACACGCGGCTACACCTTC. Amino acids: CSVDRGPTRGYTF.

This clonotype has a count of ten or more. The J gene is TRBJ2-1, the V gene TRBV7-2; possible D gene TRBD2, 6 bases. The V end was cut by 3 bases, the J end by 8 bases, with 17 bases between. Germline CDR1 is SGHTA and CDR2 is FQGNSA. This CDR3 region has 15 residues. CDR3 sequence: CASSFSTRIVYEQFF. The CDR3 nucleotides are TGTGCCAGCAGCTTTTCGACTAGAATTGTTTATGAGCAGTTCTTC.

This clonotype appeared a few times. V is TRBV18 and J is TRBJ1-5, with D unresolved. The CDR3 runs to 13 residues. V lost 3 bases and J 6 bases, leaving 9 bases between the germline ends. CDR1 is KGHSH, CDR2 LQKENI, per germline. CDR3 amino acids: CASSPSDGQPQHF. The DNA of the CDR3 is TGTGCCAGCTCACCGTCGGACGGTCAGCCCCAGCATTTT.

This clonotype came up a few times. The gene calls are TRBV4-2 and TRBJ2-1; 8 bases are shared with TRBD2. With 0 bases clipped from V and 4 bases from J, the junction kept 5 bases outside the gene matches. Germline values: CDR1 LGHNA, CDR2 YNFKEQ. The CDR3 sequence is 16 residues long. The CDR3 reads CASSQDGTRAYNEQFF. CDR3 coding DNA: TGTGCCAGCAGCCAAGACGGGACTAGGGCATACAATGAGCAGTTCTTC.

This clonotype was seen repeatedly, ten times or more. This chain uses TRBV6-2 or TRBV6-3 with TRBJ1-1; no firm D call. This CDR3 has 15 amino acids. Trimming stripped 8 bases from V and 1 base from J, with 17 bases between. From germline, CDR1 is MNHEY and CDR2 SVGEGT. In DNA, the CDR3 is TGTGCCAGCGGACTCAAATTTGCAGGGAACACTGAAGCTTTCTTT. Translating gives CASGLKFAGNTEAFF.

This clonotype appeared many times. The chain joins TRBV27 to TRBJ1-4; D remains unclear. Germline V gives CDR1 MNHEY, CDR2 SMNVEV (reference sequence). Trimming removed 6 bases from V and 6 bases from J, with 14 bases in between. The CDR3 spans 14 residues. The CDR3 DNA reads TGTGCCAGCAGCTGGGAGAGGAATCATGAAAAACTGTTTTTT. As protein: CASSWERNHEKLFF.

This clonotype was picked up a small number of times. The rearrangement joins TRBV5-1 to TRBJ2-3, with 8 bases lining up with TRBD2. Germline V gene sequence: CDR1 SGHRS, CDR2 YFSETQ. This CDR3 spans 16 amino acids. V lost 3 bases and J lost 0; bases outside the gene matches: 6. The CDR3 nucleotides are TGCGCCAGCAGCTCGGCGGCTAGCGGGAGCACAGATACGCAGTATTTT. It encodes CASSSAASGSTDTQYF.

This clonotype was found many times. The chain employs TRBV7-9 and TRBJ2-7, with no clear D. The CDR3 totals 12 residues. Trimming took 0 bases from V and 12 from J, leaving 12 bases between them. The germline CDR1 and CDR2 sequences are SEHNR and FQNEAQ (reference sequence). The CDR3 sequence is CASSLADRSPYF. CDR3 coding DNA: TGTGCCAGCAGCTTAGCAGATCGGTCCCCGTACTTC.